Presented here are 16 T cell receptor beta chains from one specimen sequenced in a study of T cells in Graves' hyperthyroidism and ophthalmopathy. Regions amplified from RNA transcripts were the TCR beta CDR3 regions. The study used the HTBI primer set for a first-round RT-PCR of the TCR CDR3. TCRdb re-called the multiplex PCR reads through MiXCR, storing one row per CDR3 protein. Counted here are a few hundred thousand distinct CDR3 sequences, 11% to 15% occurring once; the ten biggest clones make up about 15%. The sequenced sample consisted of blood. The receptors were sampled from a woman aged 40 to 50 with Graves' hyperthyroidism.

The chain carries TRBV5-4 and TRBJ2-5; 14 bases are shared with TRBD2. Germline values: CDR1 SGHNT, CDR2 YYREEE (reference sequence). The CDR3 spans 16 residues. V was pared by 5 bases and J by 5 bases, with 8 bases of the junction left unmatched. The CDR3 nucleotides are TGTGCCAGCAGTACCGGACTAGCGGGAGGACAGGAGACCCAGTACTTC. Translating gives CASSTGLAGGQETQYF.

This chain links TRBV5-1 with TRBJ2-2; maybe TRBD2 (5 bases). CDR1 SGHRS and CDR2 YFSETQ come from the germline V gene. The length of the CDR3 is 15 residues. Trimming pared 4 bases from V and 3 bases from J, leaving 13 bases between. The CDR3 DNA reads TGCGCCAGCAGCGCTGGAGGCAGCTACACCGGGGAGCTGTTTTTT. Residues: CASSAGGSYTGELFF.

J is TRBJ2-3 and V is TRBV10-1; no definite D call. V lost 3 bases to trimming and J lost 2 bases, with 6 bases between them. The CDR3 has 13 amino acids. The germline gives CDR1 WNHNN, CDR2 SYGVQD (reference sequence). In nucleotides, the CDR3 is TGCGCCAGCAGTGATAGGGACACAGATACGCAGTATTTT. It codes for CASSDRDTDTQYF.

This clonotype was recorded at least ten times. This chain connects TRBV2 to TRBJ1-1; TRBD1 might be the D (5 bases). Trimming cost V 5 bases and J 4 bases, with 26 bases left between them. Germline lookup yields CDR1 SNHLY and CDR2 FYNNEI. The CDR3 is 18 residues long. CDR3 DNA: TGTGCCAGCAGTCCAAATCCGACAGAAAGAAGGTTGGGCACTGAAGCTTTCTTT. Amino acids: CASSPNPTERRLGTEAFF.

This clonotype has at least ten counts. In DNA form, the CDR3 reads TGTGCCAGCAGTTTGGACAGGGCGGGAGATACGCAGTATTTT. Translating it yields CASSLDRAGDTQYF. The J gene is TRBJ2-3, the V gene TRBV28; 8 bases agree with TRBD1. Unmatched junction bases numbered 4, after V lost 3 bases and J lost 5 bases. CDR1 and CDR2 (germline): MDHEN, SYDVKM. CDR3 size: 14 residues.

The table lists this clonotype with a few counts. J is TRBJ1-2 and V is TRBV19, with 7 bases that match TRBD1. Trimming cost V 6 bases and J 4 bases; bases outside gene matches: 11. This CDR3 is 15 amino acids long. Germline V gene data show CDR1 as LNHDA and CDR2 as SQIVND (reference sequence). The CDR3 reads CASSPRTGDLYGYTF. The CDR3 region has the DNA TGTGCCAGTAGCCCGCGGACAGGCGATCTCTATGGCTACACCTTC.

The count of this clonotype is one. V gene TRBV7-9 combines with J gene TRBJ1-1; 8 nucleotides line up with TRBD1. Germline V CDR1 and CDR2: SEHNR, FQNEAQ (reference sequence). The CDR3 is made up of 13 amino acids. V gave up 10 bases and J gave up 5 bases; unmatched junction bases: 9. In DNA form, the CDR3 reads TGTGCCACCAGTACACAGGGGGGAACTGAAGCTTTCTTT. It specifies CATSTQGGTEAFF. Together with reference TRBV7-9 and TRBJ1-1, the CDR3 gives the full variable domain: DTGVSQNPRHKITKRGQNVTFRCDPISEHNRLYWYRQTLGQGPEFLTYFQNEAQLEKSRLLSDRFSAERPKGSFSTLEIQRTEQGDSAMYLCATSTQGGTEAFFGQGTRLTVV.

The chain joins TRBV7-8 to TRBJ2-3; D gene ambiguous. V lost 4 bases and J 2 bases, leaving 13 bases between the germline ends. The CDR3 sequence is 15 residues long. The germline CDR1 and CDR2 sequences are SGHVS and FQNEAQ. The CDR3 spells CASSSGRYDTDTQYF. DNA of the CDR3: TGTGCCAGCAGCTCAGGACGGTACGACACAGATACGCAGTATTTT.

V gene TRBV5-1 combines with J gene TRBJ2-3; tentatively, D is TRBD1 (6 bases). CDR1 and CDR2 from the germline V gene are SGHRS and YFSETQ. This CDR3 comprises 14 residues. V was pared by 4 bases and J by 2 bases, with 11 bases between. The CDR3 nucleotides are TGCGCCAGCAGCACCGGACAGTCCACAGATACGCAGTATTTT. Encoded protein: CASSTGQSTDTQYF.

The V and J genes are TRBV20-1 and TRBJ2-7; 8 nucleotides match TRBD1. V lost 0 bases, J lost 7 bases, and 11 bases stayed unmatched. There are 15 residues in the CDR3. The germline V gene has CDR1 DFQATT and CDR2 SNEGSKA (reference sequence). The CDR3 DNA follows: TGCAGTGCTAGAGATCCCGGCAGGGGGCACGGGGAGCAGTACTTC. Encoded protein: CSARDPGRGHGEQYF.

CDR3 in DNA: TGTGCCAGCGGACAGGGCACCTCTGGGGCCAACGTCCTGACTTTC. Protein: CASGQGTSGANVLTF. This chain connects TRBV27 to TRBJ2-6; 8 nucleotides agree with TRBD1. CDR3 length: 15 residues. Germline V gene sequence: CDR1 MNHEY, CDR2 SMNVEV (reference sequence). Trimming removed 8 bases from V and 0 bases from J; junction bases left unmatched: 3. The full variable domain, its missing parts supplied by reference TRBV27 and TRBJ2-6, is EAQVTQNPRYLITVTGKKLTVTCSQNMNHEYMSWYRQDPGLGLRQIYYSMNVEVTDKGDVPEGYKVSRKEKRNFPLILESPSPNQTSLYFCASGQGTSGANVLTFGAGSRLTVL.

This clonotype was seen many times. The chain links TRBV27 to TRBJ2-1; 10 bases map to TRBD2. Germline assignment: CDR1 MNHEY and CDR2 SMNVEV (reference sequence). V was pared by 5 bases and J by 2 bases, with 3 bases of the junction left unmatched. This CDR3 is 15 amino acids long. The CDR3 protein is CASSASGSTYNEQFF. CDR3 DNA sequence: TGTGCCAGCAGTGCTAGCGGGAGTACCTACAATGAGCAGTTCTTC.

Of note for this clonotype: This may stem from a read error, because a much larger clone lies one nucleotide away. This chain connects TRBV28 to TRBJ2-1, with 12 positions matching TRBD2. The CDR3 spans 15 residues. CDR1 MDHEN and CDR2 SYDVKM come from the germline V gene. V shed 10 bases and J 5 bases; nucleotides not matched to a gene: 9. In DNA form, the CDR3 reads TGTGCCAACAGCTATACTAGCGGGAGGAACAATGAGCAGTTCTTC. Protein sequence: CANSYTSGRNNEQFF.

The chain couples TRBV6-2 or TRBV6-3 to TRBJ2-5; 7 positions agree with TRBD1. The trim removed 6 bases at V and 4 bases at J, leaving 14 bases unmatched. Germline V gene lookup returns CDR1 MNHEY and CDR2 SVGEGT. The CDR3 consists of 16 residues. The CDR3 loop reads CASSPNRGPLRETQYF. The CDR3 coding sequence is TGTGCCAGCAGCCCGAACAGGGGCCCTTTAAGAGAGACCCAGTACTTC.

The J gene is TRBJ1-2, the V gene TRBV9; perhaps TRBD1 as D (5 bases). Deletions cut 0 bases from V and 2 bases from J, with 8 bases between. The germline CDR1 and CDR2 sequences are SGDLS and YYNGEE. The CDR3 contains 14 residues. The CDR3 DNA reads as TGTGCCAGCAGCGTAGGGGACCGCAACTATGGCTACACCTTC. Translated, it gives CASSVGDRNYGYTF.

The V gene is TRBV4-2, the J gene TRBJ2-7; no clear D gene. CDR1 is LGHNA, CDR2 YNFKEQ, per germline. The CDR3 runs to 13 residues. Trimming cost V 2 bases and J 6 bases, with 11 bases left between them. CDR3 amino acids: CASSQIDSREQYF. In DNA form, the CDR3 reads TGTGCCAGCAGCCAAATTGATAGTCGCGAGCAGTACTTC.